Presented here are 11 T cell receptor beta chains from one specimen sequenced in a study of CD8+CD57+ T cells in acquired aplastic anemia. Those patients picked for sequencing had displayed CD8+CD57+ cell expansion on flow cytometry. TCR beta VDJ and CDR3 were profiled, and genomic DNA was the template. MiXCR, applied by TCRdb to the reads, yields one record per CDR3 protein. The top ten hold roughly 50% of the sample, which has 200,000 to 250,000 distinct CDR3 sequences, 55% to 65% seen once. What was sequenced was sorted CD4+, CD8+, or CD8+CD57+ T cells (not recorded which) from PBMCs. Receptor source: a human donor with aplastic anemia.

This clonotype was seen a handful of times. The rearrangement uses TRBV29-1 and TRBJ2-7; 7 nucleotides line up with TRBD2. The junction had 19 bases not matched to a gene; V was cut back by 5 bases and J by 6 bases. The CDR3 has 16 residues. Germline V gene data show CDR1 as SQVTM and CDR2 as ANQGSEA. The CDR3 region has the DNA TGCAGCGTTCTCACCTTTGGAGGCGGGAGTTCTTCCGAGCAGTACTTC. Protein product: CSVLTFGGGSSSEQYF.

This clonotype was picked up many times. V usage is TRBV20-1 and J usage is TRBJ2-7; 10 bases line up with TRBD1. CDR1 and CDR2 (germline): DFQATT, SNEGSKA (reference sequence). The trim removed 6 bases at V and 4 bases at J, leaving 9 bases unmatched. This CDR3 has 14 residues. The CDR3 is CSARGTGDLYEQYF. The CDR3 DNA sequence: TGCAGTGCACGAGGGACAGGGGATCTGTACGAGCAGTACTTC.

V usage is TRBV5-6 and J usage is TRBJ2-7; D ambiguous. Trimming pared 5 bases from V and 4 bases from J, leaving 10 bases between. Germline V lookup: CDR1 SGHDT, CDR2 YYEEEE. This CDR3 region has 12 residues. The DNA of the CDR3 is TGTGCCAGCAGGTCCGGACGGTACGAGCAGTACTTC. Translation: CASRSGRYEQYF.

V is TRBV12-3 or TRBV12-4 and J is TRBJ2-7; D is possibly TRBD1 or TRBD2 (5 bases each). Trimming pared 4 bases from V and 4 bases from J, leaving 17 bases between. This CDR3 has 15 amino acids. The CDR3 here is CASSYGSLGGYEQYF. In nucleotides, the CDR3 is TGTGCCAGCAGTTACGGATCCCTTGGGGGTTACGAGCAGTACTTC.

This clonotype was seen ten or more times. The chain employs TRBV9 and TRBJ2-3; 11 bases are a match to TRBD2. Germline V CDR1 and CDR2: SGDLS, YYNGEE. CDR3 length equals 16 residues. Trimming removed 4 bases from V and 4 bases from J; junction bases left unmatched: 8. The CDR3 DNA reads TGTGCCAGCAGCCCCCGGGTAGCGGGGGGGCCAGATACGCAGTATTTT. Residues: CASSPRVAGGPDTQYF.

This sequence joins TRBV20-1 and TRBJ2-5; D gene unclear. CDR1 DFQATT and CDR2 SNEGSKA come from the germline V gene (reference sequence). V shed 2 bases and J shed 2 bases, with 9 bases lying between them. There are 13 residues in the CDR3. CDR3 in amino acids: CSARTHQQETQYF. For the CDR3, the DNA is TGCAGTGCTAGAACGCATCAACAAGAGACCCAGTACTTC.

V usage is TRBV2 and J usage is TRBJ1-6; D perhaps matches TRBD1 (5 bases). The CDR3 totals 15 residues. Germline CDR1 SNHLY, CDR2 FYNNEI. V dropped 4 bases and J dropped 5 bases, with 12 bases sitting between them. CDR3 amino acids: CASSVAGVDNSPLHF. CDR3 DNA: TGTGCCAGCAGTGTGGCGGGGGTTGATAATTCACCCCTCCACTTT.

This clonotype appeared a single time. Its ends do not fully match the called genes, so a read error is possible. V gene TRBV5-1 combines with J gene TRBJ2-7; unclear D gene. CDR3 length: 14 amino acids. Germline V gene lookup returns CDR1 SGHRS and CDR2 YFSETQ. Here the CDR3 reads CASSLAGGWDEQYF. In DNA, the CDR3 is TGTGCCAGCAGCTTGGCAGGTGGCTGGGACGAGCAGTACTTC.

This chain links TRBV6-4 with TRBJ2-2, with D uncertain. This CDR3 region has 12 residues. With 2 bases removed from V and 8 bases from J, the gap between germline ends came to 6 bases. Germline CDR1 reads MRHNA; CDR2 reads SNTAGT. The CDR3 region is CASSDQTGELFF. The CDR3 region has the DNA TGTGCCAGCAGTGACCAGACAGGGGAGCTGTTTTTT.

The chain combines TRBV12-3 or TRBV12-4 with TRBJ2-7; TRBD1 agrees at 8 bases. Trimming at V came to 6 bases and at J to 1 base, leaving 8 bases not matched to a gene. The length of the CDR3 is 15 residues. DNA for the CDR3: TGTGCCAGCAGCCCGACAGGGGCCCTATCCTACGAGCAGTACTTC. This gives the protein CASSPTGALSYEQYF.

This chain connects TRBV9 to TRBJ2-7, with D possibly being TRBD1 (5 bases). Germline V gene data show CDR1 as SGDLS and CDR2 as YYNGEE. Trimming shortened V by 4 bases and J by 4 bases, and 9 bases separated the two germline ends. The CDR3 has 12 residues. The CDR3 is CASSPRQYEQYF. The CDR3 DNA follows: TGTGCCAGCAGCCCCCGACAGTACGAGCAGTACTTC.